Listed below are T cell receptor beta chains from one sample, sequenced in a study of blood T cell repertoires in COVID-19. The assay was immunoSEQ multiplex PCR, and TCRdb's table has in-frame clones only and misses some. The sample has about 200,000 clones; roughly 81% are singletons. Specimen: peripheral blood. These receptors came from a woman aged 80 or over with acute or convalescent COVID-19. Each CDR3 is given without its conserved first and last residue.

V	J	CDR3
TRBV18	TRBJ1-6	ASSPLGQGASSPLH
TRBV11-3	TRBJ2-5	ASSLPGHGGQETQY
TRBV2	TRBJ1-1	ASTGEGRTEAF
TRBV7-2	TRBJ2-5	ASSLVSGNKETQY
TRBV18	TRBJ1-2	ASSERQDYYGYT
TRBV5-8	TRBJ1-2	ASSSDRYRGYT
TRBV6-6	TRBJ1-2	ASSYNEPPGMGGYT
TRBV6-5	TRBJ1-1	ASSYLGRVTEAF
TRBV7-2	TRBJ2-2	ASSLLFNTGELF
TRBV19	TRBJ2-1	ASSGRDSYNEQF
TRBV6-5	TRBJ2-5	ASSLDPGVETQY
TRBV5-6	TRBJ1-5	ASSLSAGGNQPQH
TRBV5-1	TRBJ2-7	ASSLITGFNEQY
TRBV9	TRBJ2-1	ASSVGSGYNEQF
TRBV7-2	TRBJ1-2	ASSTIDRAGGYGYT
TRBV3-1/TRBV3-2	TRBJ2-1	ASSRLLAGDYNEQF
TRBV3-1/TRBV3-2	TRBJ1-4	ASSLRTYNEKLF
TRBV28	TRBJ1-1	ASSLPGQEAF
TRBV25-1	TRBJ1-1	ASSEYGTGKTF
TRBV25-1	TRBJ2-3	ASSYGLGNTDTQY
TRBV18	TRBJ2-7	ASSPTSGSSEQY
TRBV5-1	TRBJ2-1	ASSLDWRDSMGDEQF
TRBV12-5	TRBJ2-1	ASAPRLATSNNEQF
TRBV5-1	TRBJ1-3	ASSSDSSGNTIY